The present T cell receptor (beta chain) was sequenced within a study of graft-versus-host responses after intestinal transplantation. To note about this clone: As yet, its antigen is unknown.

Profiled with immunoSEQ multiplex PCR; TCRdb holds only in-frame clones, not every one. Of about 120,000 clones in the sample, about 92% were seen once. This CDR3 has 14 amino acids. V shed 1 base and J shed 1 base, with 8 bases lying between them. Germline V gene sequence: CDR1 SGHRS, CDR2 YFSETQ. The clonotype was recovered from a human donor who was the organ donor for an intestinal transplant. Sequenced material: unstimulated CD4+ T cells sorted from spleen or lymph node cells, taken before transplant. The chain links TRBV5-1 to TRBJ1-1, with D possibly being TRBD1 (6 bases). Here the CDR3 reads CASSLQTGNTEAFF. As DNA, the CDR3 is TGCGCCAGCAGCTTGCAGACAGGGAACACTGAAGCTTTCTTT.